This T cell receptor beta chain derives from a study of T cell responses to AZD1222 COVID-19 vaccine. Study results and limitations: Regions 160-218 and 743-854 held dominance among vaccine-associated CD4 TCRs, which spanned spike. Among spike-specific TCRs, nearly half reportedly target unmutated variant regions. Among the donors, most were white British and more were female, and clonal diversity was possibly underestimated.

Produced via immunoSEQ multiplex PCR; TCRdb's table is partial and in-frame only. The sample has around 100,000 clones; 70% to 90% are singletons. V dropped 7 bases and J dropped 5 bases, with 19 bases sitting between them. The germline V gene encodes CDR1 LNHDA and CDR2 SQIVND (reference sequence). The CDR3 is made up of 15 amino acids. On this clone: Its antigen is currently unknown.

The rearrangement joins TRBV19 to TRBJ2-3, with D perhaps TRBD1 (5 bases). The sequence came from an adult in good health. This specimen was peripheral blood, taken on day 0 of AZD1222 vaccination. The CDR3 nucleotides are TGTGCCAGTATACCAACACAGGAATCCGGAGATACGCAGTATTTT. Its protein is CASIPTQESGDTQYF. The full variable domain, rest sourced from reference TRBV19 and TRBJ2-3, is DGGITQSPKYLFRKEGQNVTLSCEQNLNHDAMYWYRQDPGQGLRLIYYSQIVNDFQKGDIAEGYSVSREKKESFPLTVTSAQKNPTAFYLCASIPTQESGDTQYFGPGTRLTVL.